Below are 11 T cell receptor beta chains sequenced from a single sample in a study of blood T cells in healthy people across ages. For the second PCR, which ran for roughly 6 to 12 cycles, a sample-barcoded 5' primer and a J-beta primer mix were used. Each CDR3 protein gets one entry after TCRdb re-called the 5' RACE reads with MiXCR. The table has roughly 2 million distinct CDR3 sequences, less than 50% seen once; the top ten hold roughly 2%. The specimen was blood. Receptors originate from a woman in her forties in good health.

V usage is TRBV7-9 and J usage is TRBJ1-2; TRBD1 might be the D (5 bases). Per the germline V gene, CDR1 is SEHNR and CDR2 is FQNEAQ (reference sequence). The V end lost 2 bases, the J end lost 8 bases, and 15 bases lay between the germline ends. The CDR3 consists of 14 residues. In DNA, the CDR3 is TGTGCCAGCAGCTTACCAGGGCGATTGGAGGGCTACACCTTC. This gives the protein CASSLPGRLEGYTF.

The DNA of the CDR3 is TGCGCCAGCAGTCAGGCGCGGGGGCTCCACAATGAGCAGTTCTTC. Its protein is CASSQARGLHNEQFF. V gene TRBV5-1 combines with J gene TRBJ2-1; a weak D match, TRBD2 (7 bases). The V gene's germline CDR1 is SGHRS and CDR2 YFSETQ. The CDR3 runs to 15 residues. Deletions cut 5 bases from V and 5 bases from J, with 17 bases between.

The chain employs TRBV24-1 and TRBJ2-5, with D possibly TRBD1 on 5 matching bases. Trimming cost V 4 bases and J 5 bases, with 16 bases left between them. The CDR3 length is 15 residues. Per germline, CDR1 KGHDR and CDR2 SFDVKD. CDR3 in DNA: TGTGCCACCAGTGAATCAAGGGGATCTTGGGAGACCCAGTACTTC. This sequence encodes CATSESRGSWETQYF.

This chain joins TRBV4-2 and TRBJ1-4, with 7 bases fitting TRBD1. Germline V CDR1 and CDR2: LGHNA, YNFKEQ. This CDR3 is built from 16 residues. V was clipped by 4 bases and J by 5 bases; unmatched bases: 10. The CDR3 reads CASSLSQQGGNEKLFF. The CDR3 DNA reads as TGTGCCAGCAGCCTATCCCAGCAGGGGGGGAATGAAAAACTGTTTTTT.

The V gene is TRBV6-1, the J gene TRBJ2-5, with TRBD2 as a possible D gene (6 bases). The DNA end favors TRBJ2-7, so the J call may be wrong. Germline assignment: CDR1 MNHNS and CDR2 SASEGT. This CDR3 spans 14 amino acids. The CDR3 sequence is CATQDGGFPYEQYF. Written as DNA, the CDR3 is TGTGCCACCCAGGACGGAGGGTTTCCCTACGAGCAGTACTTC.

In its sample, this clonotype was seen a few times. The chain joins TRBV6-6 to TRBJ2-6, with D unclear. The CDR3 is 16 amino acids. Germline values: CDR1 MNHNY, CDR2 SVGAGI (reference sequence). V shed 0 bases and J shed 0 bases, with 6 bases lying between them. The CDR3 coding sequence is TGTGCCAGCAGTTACTCGACCCTCTCTGGGGCCAACGTCCTGACTTTC. Its protein product is CASSYSTLSGANVLTF.

V and J are TRBV6-4 and TRBJ2-3; D unclear. Trimming shortened V by 4 bases and J by 3 bases, and 8 bases separated the two germline ends. Germline V gene lookup returns CDR1 MRHNA and CDR2 SNTAGT. The CDR3 consists of 13 residues. As DNA, the CDR3 is TGTGCCAGCAGTGGGAGCGAGACAGATACGCAGTATTTT. Translating gives CASSGSETDTQYF.

The V gene is TRBV27, the J gene TRBJ2-4; perhaps TRBD1 as D (6 bases). CDR3 length equals 11 residues. The germline V gene encodes CDR1 MNHEY and CDR2 SMNVEV (reference sequence). V was trimmed by 7 bases and J by 8 bases, leaving 9 bases between them. The CDR3 spells CASTSGDIQYF. DNA for the CDR3: TGTGCCAGCACCTCAGGGGACATTCAGTACTTC.

The V call is TRBV11-2, the J call TRBJ2-5, with D tentatively TRBD1 (6 bases). Trimming took off 6 bases at V and 1 base at J, with 15 bases between the two ends. Germline CDR1 reads SGHAT; CDR2 reads FQNNGV. The CDR3 consists of 15 residues. The DNA of the CDR3 is TGTGCCAGCAGTTCTCACAGGGACCTCCAAGAGACCCAGTACTTC. Its translation is CASSSHRDLQETQYF.

The V call is TRBV6-1, the J call TRBJ1-5; D is perhaps TRBD1 (5 bases). Germline V lookup: CDR1 MNHNS, CDR2 SASEGT. The CDR3 extends over 13 amino acids. The V end was cut by 6 bases, the J end by 4 bases, with 10 bases between. The CDR3 loop is CASRDQGNQPQHF. DNA for the CDR3: TGTGCCAGCAGGGATCAGGGAAATCAGCCCCAGCATTTT.

Concerning this clonotype itself: Germline is not matched at one junction end, which may reflect a read error. The chain employs TRBV28 and TRBJ1-2; 8 bases agree with TRBD1. Germline V gene lookup returns CDR1 MDHEN and CDR2 SYDVKM. The CDR3 contains 15 residues. The CDR3 DNA follows: TGTGCCAGCAGCATGACAGGGGCGTTTAACTATGACTACACCTTC. As protein: CASSMTGAFNYDYTF.